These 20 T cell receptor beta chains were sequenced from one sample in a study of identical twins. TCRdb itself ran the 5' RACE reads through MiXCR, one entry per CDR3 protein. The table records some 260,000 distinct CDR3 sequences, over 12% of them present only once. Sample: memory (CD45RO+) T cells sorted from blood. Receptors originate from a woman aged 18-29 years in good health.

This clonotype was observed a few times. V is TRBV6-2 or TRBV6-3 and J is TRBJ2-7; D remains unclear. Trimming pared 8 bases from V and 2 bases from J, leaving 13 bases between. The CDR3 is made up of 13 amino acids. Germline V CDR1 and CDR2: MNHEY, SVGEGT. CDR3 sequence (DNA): TGTGCCAGCCGGGTCTCCTACCCCTACGAGCAGTACTTC. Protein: CASRVSYPYEQYF.

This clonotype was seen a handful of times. The CDR3 DNA sequence: TGCAGTGCAACGGGACAGTACACCGGGGAGCTGTTTTTT. This gives the protein CSATGQYTGELFF. The chain joins TRBV20-1 to TRBJ2-2; 7 bases are shared with TRBD1. The germline V gene has CDR1 DFQATT and CDR2 SNEGSKA (reference sequence). The V gene end was trimmed by 6 bases and the J gene end by 3 bases; junction bases not matched to a gene: 4. This CDR3 is built from 13 residues.

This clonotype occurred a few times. CDR3 nucleotides: TGCGCCAGCGACCCGGGGCGCGGAGGGGATGAGCAGTTCTTC. It is translated as CASDPGRGGDEQFF. The rearrangement joins TRBV5-1 to TRBJ2-1, with D possibly TRBD2 on 6 matching bases. The CDR3 has 14 residues. Germline V gene sequence: CDR1 SGHRS, CDR2 YFSETQ. The V gene lost 7 bases and the J gene lost 8 bases, with 19 bases spanning the gap.

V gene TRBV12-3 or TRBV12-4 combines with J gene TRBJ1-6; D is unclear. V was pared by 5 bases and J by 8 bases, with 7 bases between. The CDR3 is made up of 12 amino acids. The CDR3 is CASSPDHSPLHF. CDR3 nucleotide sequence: TGTGCCAGCAGTCCCGACCATTCACCCCTCCACTTT.

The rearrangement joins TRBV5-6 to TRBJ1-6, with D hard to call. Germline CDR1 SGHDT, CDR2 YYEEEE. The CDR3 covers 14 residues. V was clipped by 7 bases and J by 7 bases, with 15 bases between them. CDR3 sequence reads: CASGLGLLNSPLHF. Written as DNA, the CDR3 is TGTGCCAGCGGCCTCGGGCTCCTCAATTCACCCCTCCACTTT.

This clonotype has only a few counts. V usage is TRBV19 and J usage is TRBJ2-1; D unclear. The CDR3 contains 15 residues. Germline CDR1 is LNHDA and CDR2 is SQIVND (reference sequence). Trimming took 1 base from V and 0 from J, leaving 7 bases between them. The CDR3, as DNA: TGTGCCAGTAGTATAGCGGGCCTCTCCTACAATGAGCAGTTCTTC. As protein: CASSIAGLSYNEQFF.

CDR3 DNA sequence: TGCAGTGTTGGACAGTGGAATGGAGAGCAGTACTTC. Translating gives CSVGQWNGEQYF. The chain recombines TRBV20-1 with TRBJ2-7; D is perhaps TRBD1 (6 bases). This CDR3 contains 12 residues. Trimming shortened V by 7 bases and J by 7 bases, and 17 bases separated the two germline ends. Germline CDR1 and CDR2: DFQATT and SNEGSKA (reference sequence).

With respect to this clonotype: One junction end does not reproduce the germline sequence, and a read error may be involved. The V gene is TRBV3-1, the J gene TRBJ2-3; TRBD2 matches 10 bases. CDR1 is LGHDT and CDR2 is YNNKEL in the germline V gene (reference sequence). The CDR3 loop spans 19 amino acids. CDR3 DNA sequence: TGTGCCAGCTGCCACCACCCCCCTTGGACTAGCGGATACACAGATACGCAGTATTTT. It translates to CASCHHPPWTSGYTDTQYF.

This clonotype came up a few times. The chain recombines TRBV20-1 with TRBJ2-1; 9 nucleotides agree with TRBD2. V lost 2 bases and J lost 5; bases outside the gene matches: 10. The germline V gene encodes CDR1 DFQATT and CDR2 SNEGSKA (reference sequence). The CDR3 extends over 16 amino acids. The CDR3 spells CSARKGRGGLNNEQFF. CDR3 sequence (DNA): TGCAGTGCTAGAAAAGGGCGGGGGGGGCTCAACAATGAGCAGTTCTTC.

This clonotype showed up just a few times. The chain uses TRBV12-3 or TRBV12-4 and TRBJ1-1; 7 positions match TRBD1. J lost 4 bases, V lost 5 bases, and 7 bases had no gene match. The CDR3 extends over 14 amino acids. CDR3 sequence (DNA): TGTGCCAGCAGTCCGACAGGGAAGGGCACTGAAGCTTTCTTT. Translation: CASSPTGKGTEAFF.

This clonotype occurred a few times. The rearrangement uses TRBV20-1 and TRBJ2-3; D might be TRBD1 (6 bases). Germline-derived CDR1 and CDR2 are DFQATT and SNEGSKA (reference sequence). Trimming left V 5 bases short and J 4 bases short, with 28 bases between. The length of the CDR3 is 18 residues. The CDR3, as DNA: TGCAGTGCTGCAGGGGCACTTATCCAGGGGCTCGGCCCAGATACGCAGTATTTT. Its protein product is CSAAGALIQGLGPDTQYF.

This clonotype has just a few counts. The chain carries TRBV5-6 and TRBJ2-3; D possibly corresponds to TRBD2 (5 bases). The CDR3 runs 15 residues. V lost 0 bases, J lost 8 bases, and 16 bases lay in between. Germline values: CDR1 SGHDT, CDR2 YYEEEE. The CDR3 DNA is TGTGCCAGCAGCTTGGTGGCAGGAGCCCGGGGTACGCAGTATTTT. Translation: CASSLVAGARGTQYF. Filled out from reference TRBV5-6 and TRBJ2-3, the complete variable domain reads DAGVTQSPTHLIKTRGQQVTLRCSPKSGHDTVSWYQQALGQGPQFIFQYYEEEERQRGNFPDRFSGHQFPNYSSELNVNALLLGDSALYLCASSLVAGARGTQYFGPGTRLTVL.

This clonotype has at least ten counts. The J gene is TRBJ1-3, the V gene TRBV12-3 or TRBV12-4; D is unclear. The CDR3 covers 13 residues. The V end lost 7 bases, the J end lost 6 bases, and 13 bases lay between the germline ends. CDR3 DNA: TGTGCCAGCATTCCCATCCTATCAAACACCATATATTTT. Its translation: CASIPILSNTIYF.

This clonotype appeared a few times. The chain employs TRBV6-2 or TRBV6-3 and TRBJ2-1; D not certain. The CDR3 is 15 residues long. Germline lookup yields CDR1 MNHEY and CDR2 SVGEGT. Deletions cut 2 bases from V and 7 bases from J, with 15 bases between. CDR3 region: CASSYSRTYGNEQFF. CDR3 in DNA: TGTGCCAGCAGTTACAGTAGGACGTATGGGAATGAGCAGTTCTTC.

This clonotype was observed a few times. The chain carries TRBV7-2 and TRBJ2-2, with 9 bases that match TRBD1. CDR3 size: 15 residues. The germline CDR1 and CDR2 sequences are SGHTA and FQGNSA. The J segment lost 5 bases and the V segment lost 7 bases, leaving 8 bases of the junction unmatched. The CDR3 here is CASKSQGARTGELFF. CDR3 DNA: TGTGCCAGCAAATCACAGGGGGCGAGGACCGGGGAGCTGTTTTTT.

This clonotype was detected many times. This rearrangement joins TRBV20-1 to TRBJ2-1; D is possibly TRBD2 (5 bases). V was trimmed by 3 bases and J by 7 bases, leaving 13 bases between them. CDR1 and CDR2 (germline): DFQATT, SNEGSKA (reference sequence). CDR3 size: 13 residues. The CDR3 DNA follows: TGCAGTGCTAGGCGGGCCGACCTTAATGAGCAGTTCTTC. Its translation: CSARRADLNEQFF.

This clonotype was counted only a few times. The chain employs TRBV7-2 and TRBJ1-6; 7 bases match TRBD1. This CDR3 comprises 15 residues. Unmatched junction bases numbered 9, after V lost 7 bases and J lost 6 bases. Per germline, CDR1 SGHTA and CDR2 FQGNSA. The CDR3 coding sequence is TGTGCCAGCACCCCTAGAGGACAGGTTAATTCACCCCTCCACTTT. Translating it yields CASTPRGQVNSPLHF.

The CDR3 bases are TGTGCCAGCAGTTCCTCCTTGACTAGCGGATCCTTAAATGAGCAGTTCTTC. Translating gives CASSSSLTSGSLNEQFF. The J gene is TRBJ2-1, the V gene TRBV12-3 or TRBV12-4; TRBD2 agrees at 9 bases. The trim removed 4 bases at V and 7 bases at J, leaving 14 bases unmatched. The length of the CDR3 is 17 residues.

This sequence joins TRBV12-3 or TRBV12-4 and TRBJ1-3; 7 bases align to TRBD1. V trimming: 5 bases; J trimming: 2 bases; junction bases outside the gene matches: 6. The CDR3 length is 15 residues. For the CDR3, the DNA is TGTGCCAGCAGTCGCCGGACAGGACCTGGAAACACCATATATTTT. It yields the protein CASSRRTGPGNTIYF.

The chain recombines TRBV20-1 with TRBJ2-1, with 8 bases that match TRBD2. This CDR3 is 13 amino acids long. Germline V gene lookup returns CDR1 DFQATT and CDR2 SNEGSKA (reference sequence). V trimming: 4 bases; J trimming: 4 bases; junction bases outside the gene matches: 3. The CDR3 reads CSANLAGYNEQFF. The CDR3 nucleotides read TGCAGTGCTAACCTAGCGGGTTACAATGAGCAGTTCTTC.